The source of this T cell receptor (beta chain) is a study of blood T cell repertoires in COVID-19. Study-level background: Spain, Italy and the United States supplied samples that represented acute and convalescent COVID-19.

The CDR3 extends over 18 amino acids. CDR1 LGHNA and CDR2 YSLEER come from the germline V gene. V was trimmed by 3 bases and J by 4 bases, leaving 25 bases between them. Method: immunoSEQ multiplex PCR; TCRdb's copy keeps in-frame clones and lacks some. The table shows approximately 250,000 clones, with 80% to 90% occurring only once. J is TRBJ2-7 and V is TRBV4-3; the D gene is possibly TRBD1 (6 bases). The sample comprised peripheral blood. The TCR comes from a man aged 55 to 70 with acute or convalescent COVID-19. CDR3 sequence reads: CASSQKETRGSPWYEQYF. CDR3 bases: TGCGCCAGCAGCCAGAAGGAGACCAGGGGATCCCCCTGGTACGAGCAGTACTTC.